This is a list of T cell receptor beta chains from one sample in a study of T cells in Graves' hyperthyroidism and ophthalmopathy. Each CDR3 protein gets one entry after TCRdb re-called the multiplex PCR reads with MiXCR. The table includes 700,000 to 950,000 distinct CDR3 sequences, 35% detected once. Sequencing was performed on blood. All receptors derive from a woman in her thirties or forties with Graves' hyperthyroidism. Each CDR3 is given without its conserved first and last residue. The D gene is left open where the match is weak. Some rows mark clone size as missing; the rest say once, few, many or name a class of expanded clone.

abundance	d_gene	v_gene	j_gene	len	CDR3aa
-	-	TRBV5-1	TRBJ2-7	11	ASSLVHSYEQY
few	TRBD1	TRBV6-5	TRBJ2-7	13	ASSLVTGGIHEQY
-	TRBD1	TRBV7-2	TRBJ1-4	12	VSSLGQGGEKLF
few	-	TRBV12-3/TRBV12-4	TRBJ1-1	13	ASSLGFPARTEAF
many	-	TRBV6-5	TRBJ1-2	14	ATVRAGVRNEDGYT
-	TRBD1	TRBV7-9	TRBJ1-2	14	ASSSQGSPKTYGYT
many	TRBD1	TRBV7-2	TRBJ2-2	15	ASRSPGQASSTGELF
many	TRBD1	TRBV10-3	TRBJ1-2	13	AIGSSGQVGYGYT
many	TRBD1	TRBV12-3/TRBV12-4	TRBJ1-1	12	ASSSGTGFTEAF
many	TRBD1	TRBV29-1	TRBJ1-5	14	SATTDRARGNQPQH
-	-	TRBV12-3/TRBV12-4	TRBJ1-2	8	ASTYRGYT
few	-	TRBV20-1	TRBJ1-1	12	SSQIQARNTEAF
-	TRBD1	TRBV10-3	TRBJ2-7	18	ASSSLSLPVTDRGGYEQY
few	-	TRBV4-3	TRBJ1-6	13	ASSQDPGVRSPLH